A single sample gave rise to the 30 T cell receptor beta chains below, sequenced in a study of CD8+CD57+ T cells in acquired aplastic anemia. The template used for profiling TCR beta VDJ and CDR3 was genomic DNA. TCRdb used MiXCR to reprocess the reads, holding one entry per CDR3 protein. The sample holds about 180,000 distinct CDR3 sequences, just over 45% seen once. The sequenced sample consisted of sorted CD4+, CD8+, or CD8+CD57+ T cells (not recorded which) from PBMCs. These receptor sequences come from a human donor in good health.

J is TRBJ2-7 and V is TRBV20-1; TRBD1 matches at 7 bases. After removal of 3 bases from V and 3 bases from J, the junction contained 8 bases not matched to a gene. The CDR3 is 14 amino acids. The germline CDR1 and CDR2 sequences are DFQATT and SNEGSKA (reference sequence). The CDR3 DNA reads TGCAGTGCTAGGAAAAGGGACAGTTTCTACGAGCAGTACTTC. It encodes CSARKRDSFYEQYF.

CDR3 in amino acids: CASSVGGGSYGYTF. The CDR3, as DNA: TGTGCCAGCAGCGTAGGGGGGGGCAGCTATGGCTACACCTTC. The rearrangement links TRBV9 to TRBJ1-2; tentative D call: TRBD1 (6 bases). The CDR3 has 14 amino acids. V gave up 0 bases and J gave up 4 bases, with 10 bases separating them. CDR1 and CDR2 from the germline V gene are SGDLS and YYNGEE.

This clonotype has a count of ten or more. V and J are TRBV6-6 and TRBJ1-5, with 8 bases aligning to TRBD1. The CDR3 is 15 amino acids. Germline-derived CDR1 and CDR2 are MNHNY and SVGAGI (reference sequence). V gave up 7 bases and J gave up 7 bases; unmatched junction bases: 12. CDR3 protein: CASNQGARKEQPQHF. CDR3 DNA: TGTGCCAGCAATCAGGGGGCACGAAAGGAACAGCCCCAGCATTTT.

This rearrangement joins TRBV28 to TRBJ1-2; 7 positions match TRBD1. The germline V gene encodes CDR1 MDHEN and CDR2 SYDVKM. Trimming cost V 2 bases and J 6 bases; bases outside gene matches: 3. The CDR3 extends over 13 amino acids. CDR3 DNA sequence: TGTGCCAGCAGTTTAGCACAGGGGAATGGCTACACCTTC. Translating gives CASSLAQGNGYTF.

This rearrangement joins TRBV4-3 to TRBJ1-2; D unresolved. V dropped 3 bases and J dropped 4 bases, with 15 bases sitting between them. Per germline, CDR1 LGHNA and CDR2 YSLEER. The CDR3 is made up of 15 amino acids. CDR3 sequence: CASSQEAKPGYGYTF. The CDR3 nucleotides read TGCGCCAGCAGCCAGGAGGCAAAACCAGGCTATGGCTACACCTTC.

This clonotype occurred many times. Here the CDR3 DNA reads TGCAGTGCTAGCCCCAGGGGGCGCAACTATGGCTACACCTTC. Translated, it gives CSASPRGRNYGYTF. This chain links TRBV20-1 with TRBJ1-2; 8 bases map to TRBD1. Germline-derived CDR1 and CDR2 are DFQATT and SNEGSKA (reference sequence). Trimming removed 3 bases from V and 2 bases from J; junction bases left unmatched: 5. The CDR3 is made up of 14 amino acids.

The gene calls are TRBV20-1 and TRBJ2-1; D not certain. Germline values: CDR1 DFQATT, CDR2 SNEGSKA (reference sequence). The CDR3 runs to 13 residues. Trimming stripped 4 bases from V and 8 bases from J, with 15 bases between. The chain's CDR3 is CSATKRFLDEQFF. The CDR3 DNA is TGCAGTGCTACAAAACGGTTCCTGGATGAGCAGTTCTTC.

By its share, this clonotype is medium-sized. In DNA form, the CDR3 reads TGTGCCACCAGTGATTCCAAAGCCGGGAACGTTTACGAGCAGTACTTC. Protein sequence: CATSDSKAGNVYEQYF. V gene TRBV24-1 combines with J gene TRBJ2-7; the D gene is possibly TRBD2 (5 bases). The CDR3 contains 16 residues. The germline V gene has CDR1 KGHDR and CDR2 SFDVKD. Trimming removed 2 bases from V and 4 bases from J, with 17 bases in between.

There are many counts of this clonotype. The J gene is TRBJ1-1, the V gene TRBV9, with unresolved D. The germline V gene encodes CDR1 SGDLS and CDR2 YYNGEE. This CDR3 region has 14 residues. Trimming took off 6 bases at V and 3 bases at J, with 15 bases between the two ends. This CDR3 is CASKVGVDHTEAFF. The DNA of the CDR3 is TGTGCCAGCAAGGTTGGAGTAGATCACACTGAAGCTTTCTTT. Complete variable domain (other parts from reference TRBV9 and TRBJ1-1): DSGVTQTPKHLITATGQRVTLRCSPRSGDLSVYWYQQSLDQGLQFLIQYYNGEERAKGNILERFSAQQFPDLHSELNLSSLELGDSALYFCASKVGVDHTEAFFGQGTRLTVV.

This clonotype was seen repeatedly, ten times or more. The chain has TRBV20-1 and TRBJ2-3, with D perhaps matching TRBD1 or TRBD2 (5 bases each). The CDR3 is made up of 14 amino acids. Trimming took off 5 bases at V and 9 bases at J, with 21 bases between the two ends. CDR1 and CDR2 (germline): DFQATT, SNEGSKA (reference sequence). CDR3 in DNA: TGCAGTGCTTTAGTACCGGGACGGGCAGTCACGCAGTATTTT. It codes for CSALVPGRAVTQYF.

This clonotype was seen a handful of times. The gene calls are TRBV27 and TRBJ2-7; the D gene is possibly TRBD1 (6 bases). CDR1 and CDR2 from the germline V gene are MNHEY and SMNVEV (reference sequence). Between the trimmed V and J ends, which lost 10 bases and 2 bases, there was a span of 12 bases. The CDR3 length is 12 residues. CDR3 DNA: TGTGCCACCAAGACAGGAACCTACGAGCAGTACTTC. This codes for CATKTGTYEQYF.

This clonotype was seen repeatedly, ten times or more. V gene TRBV11-2 combines with J gene TRBJ1-1; tentative D call: TRBD1 (6 bases). The V gene lost 4 bases and the J gene lost 1 base, with 7 bases spanning the gap. Germline V lookup: CDR1 SGHAT, CDR2 FQNNGV. The CDR3 consists of 13 residues. CDR3 sequence: CASSWDKNTEAFF. The CDR3 nucleotides read TGTGCCAGCAGCTGGGACAAGAACACTGAAGCTTTCTTT.

Many counts were recorded for this clonotype. CDR3 DNA sequence: TGTGCCAGCAGCGTAGGGTTTGGAGTGAGCGTCCAAGAGACCCAGTACTTC. Its translation: CASSVGFGVSVQETQYF. This chain joins TRBV9 and TRBJ2-5; D is ambiguous. Trimming took off 0 bases at V and 1 base at J, with 16 bases between the two ends. The CDR3 sequence is 17 residues long. Germline lookup yields CDR1 SGDLS and CDR2 YYNGEE.

The chain employs TRBV24-1 and TRBJ1-5, with D unresolved. Germline CDR1 and CDR2: KGHDR and SFDVKD. The CDR3 contains 13 residues. Trimming took 3 bases from V and 4 from J, leaving 6 bases between them. CDR3 nucleotide sequence: TGTGCCACCAGTGATCCGGGGAATCAGCCCCAGCATTTT. It translates to CATSDPGNQPQHF.

The chain has TRBV10-3 and TRBJ2-7, with D perhaps matching TRBD1 (6 bases). There are 15 residues in the CDR3. Germline V gene data show CDR1 as ENHRY and CDR2 as SYGVKD. Trimming pared 0 bases from V and 2 bases from J, leaving 11 bases between. The CDR3 here is CAISESTDSTYEQYF. For the CDR3, the DNA is TGTGCCATCAGTGAGTCGACGGACAGCACCTACGAGCAGTACTTC.

This clonotype was found many times. The chain couples TRBV5-1 to TRBJ1-1, with a weak D call TRBD1 (5 bases). The V end lost 0 bases, the J end lost 0 bases, and 12 bases lay between the germline ends. The CDR3 sequence is 16 residues long. The germline V gene encodes CDR1 SGHRS and CDR2 YFSETQ. The CDR3 is CASSLAKDNLNTEAFF. CDR3 bases: TGCGCCAGCAGCTTGGCCAAGGACAATCTGAACACTGAAGCTTTCTTT.

Remarks on this clonotype: This could be a read error, since a much larger clone is one nucleotide away. The chain joins TRBV20-1 to TRBJ2-4; the D is unclear. Germline V CDR1 and CDR2: DFQATT, SNEGSKA (reference sequence). The CDR3 runs to 14 residues. The CDR3 DNA follows: TGCGGTGCTAGAGTGGGTTCCTCCAAAAACATTCAGTACTTC. It encodes CGARVGSSKNIQYF.

V gene TRBV10-3 combines with J gene TRBJ1-6; D perhaps matches TRBD1 (5 bases). Trimming left V 0 bases short and J 11 bases short, with 17 bases between. Germline V gives CDR1 ENHRY, CDR2 SYGVKD. The CDR3 is 16 amino acids. CDR3 residues: CAISESVSMGPTPLHF. In DNA, the CDR3 is TGTGCCATCAGTGAGTCCGTCTCCATGGGGCCTACACCCCTCCACTTT.

This clonotype was recorded a few times. Relative to the germline gene, one junction end is altered; a read error may explain this. J is TRBJ2-7 and V is TRBV7-9; 13 nucleotides line up with TRBD2. The germline CDR1 and CDR2 sequences are SEHNR and FQNEAQ (reference sequence). There are 15 residues in the CDR3. CDR3 in DNA: TGTGCCGGCAGCTTAGTGGGACTAGCGGGATACGAGCAGTACTTC. Its protein product is CAGSLVGLAGYEQYF. Full variable domain (missing parts from reference TRBV7-9 and TRBJ2-7): DTGVSQNPRHKITKRGQNVTFRCDPISEHNRLYWYRQTLGQGPEFLTYFQNEAQLEKSRLLSDRFSAERPKGSFSTLEIQRTEQGDSAMYLCAGSLVGLAGYEQYFGPGTRLTVT.

CDR3 coding DNA: TGTGCCTGGAGAGCGGGAGCAGAGACCCAGTACTTC. It yields the protein CAWRAGAETQYF. The gene calls are TRBV30 and TRBJ2-5, with TRBD2 matching 8 bases. There are 12 residues in the CDR3. The germline V gene encodes CDR1 GTSNPN and CDR2 SVGIG (reference sequence). The ends lost 3 bases at V and 4 bases at J; junction bases unmatched: 1. Complete variable domain (other parts from reference TRBV30 and TRBJ2-5): SQTIHQWPATLVQPVGSPLSLECTVEGTSNPNLYWYRQAAGRGLQLLFYSVGIGQISSEVPQNLSASRPQDRQFILSSKKLLLSDSGFYLCAWRAGAETQYFGPGTRLLVL.

This chain connects TRBV11-1 to TRBJ2-3; 7 positions match TRBD2. Germline V lookup: CDR1 SGHAT, CDR2 FQDESV (reference sequence). The CDR3 is made up of 19 amino acids. The J segment lost 2 bases and the V segment lost 0 bases, leaving 14 bases of the junction unmatched. CDR3 nucleotide sequence: TGTGCCAGCAGCTTAGCTTCCCGACTAGCCGGGGCGGCCACAGATACGCAGTATTTT. Translation: CASSLASRLAGAATDTQYF.

V is TRBV20-1 and J is TRBJ2-5, with 9 bases aligning to TRBD2. Looked up from germline, CDR1 is DFQATT and CDR2 is SNEGSKA (reference sequence). This CDR3 has 15 amino acids. V was pared by 0 bases and J by 3 bases, with 5 bases of the junction left unmatched. The CDR3 nucleotides read TGCAGTGCTAGAGATGGTAGGACTAGCGAAGAGACCCAGTACTTC. This sequence encodes CSARDGRTSEETQYF.

V and J are TRBV28 and TRBJ2-6; D may be TRBD1 (5 bases). Trimming removed 4 bases from V and 4 bases from J, with 14 bases in between. Germline CDR1 is MDHEN and CDR2 is SYDVKM. The CDR3 is 16 amino acids. CDR3 in DNA: TGTGCCAGCAGTTCACCCCAGGGTTTGGGGGCCAACGTCCTGACTTTC. Translating it yields CASSSPQGLGANVLTF.

This chain links TRBV29-1 with TRBJ2-5, with a tentative D call TRBD2 (6 bases). The CDR3 has 12 amino acids. V was trimmed by 8 bases and J by 7 bases, leaving 17 bases between them. Germline V lookup: CDR1 SQVTM, CDR2 ANQGSEA. Written as DNA, the CDR3 is TGCAGCCCAAGGGATATCGGGGGGACCCAGTACTTC. It codes for CSPRDIGGTQYF.

There are many counts of this clonotype. The J gene is TRBJ2-7, the V gene TRBV3-1, with 7 nucleotides matching TRBD1. Losses at the gene ends were 4 bases for V and 5 bases for J; bases not matched to a gene: 5. The CDR3 length is 13 residues. Germline CDR1 LGHDT, CDR2 YNNKEL (reference sequence). The CDR3 DNA sequence: TGTGCCAGCAGCCTAAGACAGGGCAACGAGCAGTACTTC. This encodes CASSLRQGNEQYF.

This rearrangement joins TRBV12-3 or TRBV12-4 to TRBJ1-1; D uncertain. The V and J ends lost 0 bases and 2 bases respectively, with 7 bases between them. The CDR3 is made up of 14 amino acids. CDR3 residues: CASSLAGSNTEAFF. CDR3 nucleotides: TGTGCCAGCAGTTTAGCAGGGAGTAACACTGAAGCTTTCTTT.

The chain employs TRBV6-1 and TRBJ1-1; D is possibly TRBD1 (5 bases). Per the germline V gene, CDR1 is MNHNS and CDR2 is SASEGT. The V and J ends lost 3 bases and 7 bases respectively, with 12 bases between them. This CDR3 region has 13 residues. The DNA for the CDR3 is TGTGCCAGCAGTGAGGGCACGGGACGTGAAGCTTTCTTT. Protein product: CASSEGTGREAFF.

This clonotype has at least ten counts. The chain has TRBV27 and TRBJ2-3; no definite D call. CDR1 MNHEY and CDR2 SMNVEV come from the germline V gene (reference sequence). The CDR3 length is 14 residues. V was clipped by 3 bases and J by 2 bases, with 9 bases between them. DNA of the CDR3: TGTGCCAGCAGTTTTGGGTCAACCACAGATACGCAGTATTTT. Its protein product is CASSFGSTTDTQYF.

This clonotype was seen ten or more times. The chain couples TRBV24-1 to TRBJ1-5, with 9 bases that match TRBD1. Trimming removed 4 bases from V and 6 bases from J; junction bases left unmatched: 9. CDR1 and CDR2 from the germline V gene are KGHDR and SFDVKD. There are 16 residues in the CDR3. CDR3 sequence (DNA): TGTGCCACCAGTGACACCAACAGGGGGCAAGCTCAGCCCCAGCATTTT. Amino acids: CATSDTNRGQAQPQHF.

By share, this clonotype counts as medium-sized (0.01 to 0.1%). The chain carries TRBV7-2 and TRBJ2-7, with a possible D match to TRBD1 (5 bases). Germline V gene data show CDR1 as SGHTA and CDR2 as FQGNSA. This CDR3 is 14 amino acids long. V shed 2 bases and J shed 5 bases, with 13 bases lying between them. This chain's CDR3 is CASSLRQGNNEQYF. CDR3 sequence (DNA): TGTGCCAGCAGCTTACGGCAGGGTAACAACGAGCAGTACTTC.